Following are 26 T cell receptor beta chains from one sample sequenced in a study of T cells in Graves' hyperthyroidism and ophthalmopathy. The CDR3 regions of TCR beta were amplified from RNA transcripts. Using the HTBI primer set, a first-round RT-PCR was run on the TCR CDR3. TCRdb analysed the multiplex PCR reads with MiXCR anew, one entry per CDR3 protein. The data hold 300,000 to 450,000 distinct CDR3 sequences, with around 15% observed a single time. The source material was blood. These receptors all come from a woman in her twenties or thirties with Graves' ophthalmopathy.

This clonotype was counted at least ten times. The chain is built from TRBV25-1 and TRBJ1-1; D not certain. V was shortened by 0 bases and J by 1 base, with 6 bases between the two germline ends. The CDR3 length is 14 residues. From germline, CDR1 is MGHDK and CDR2 SYGVNS. DNA of the CDR3: TGTGCCAGCAGTGAATACCGTCAGAACACTGAAGCTTTCTTT. Its protein is CASSEYRQNTEAFF. The whole variable domain, remainder taken from reference TRBV25-1 and TRBJ1-1, is EADIYQTPRYLVIGTGKKITLECSQTMGHDKMYWYQQDPGMELHLIHYSYGVNSTEKGDLSSESTVSRIRTEHFPLTLESARPSHTSQYLCASSEYRQNTEAFFGQGTRLTVV.

This clonotype was recorded many times. The CDR3 sequence is CASRKGDTEAFF. The CDR3 DNA is TGTGCCAGCAGAAAGGGGGACACTGAAGCTTTCTTT. This rearrangement joins TRBV27 to TRBJ1-1; maybe TRBD1 (6 bases). The CDR3 has 12 amino acids. The germline V gene encodes CDR1 MNHEY and CDR2 SMNVEV (reference sequence). Trimming removed 6 bases at V and 3 bases at J, with 8 bases between.

The chain has TRBV28 and TRBJ2-7; D gene unclear. Germline V CDR1 and CDR2: MDHEN, SYDVKM. V was cut by 4 bases and J by 2 bases, with 12 bases left in between. CDR3 length: 14 residues. The DNA of the CDR3 is TGTGCCAGCAGTTCCAACTTTAACCCCTACGAGCAGTACTTC. Protein: CASSSNFNPYEQYF.

This clonotype was detected ten times or more. J is TRBJ2-7 and V is TRBV28, with TRBD1 matching over 7 bases. Germline values: CDR1 MDHEN, CDR2 SYDVKM. CDR3 length: 15 amino acids. V was pared by 6 bases and J by 0 bases, with 8 bases of the junction left unmatched. The CDR3 is CASRTHRGSSYEQYF. The DNA for the CDR3 is TGTGCCAGCAGGACCCACAGGGGCTCCTCCTACGAGCAGTACTTC.

This clonotype was detected only a few times. This chain connects TRBV9 to TRBJ1-1; D possibly corresponds to TRBD1 (5 bases). Between the trimmed V and J ends, which lost 3 bases and 1 base, there was a span of 16 bases. The CDR3 extends over 16 amino acids. Per the germline V gene, CDR1 is SGDLS and CDR2 is YYNGEE. The CDR3 DNA follows: TGTGCCAGCAGCGCAATCCAGGGTGGGAGGAACACTGAAGCTTTCTTT. It translates to CASSAIQGGRNTEAFF.

There are many counts of this clonotype. The chain recombines TRBV6-1 with TRBJ1-6; D is unclear. The CDR3 is made up of 16 amino acids. Per germline, CDR1 MNHNS and CDR2 SASEGT. V was cut by 6 bases and J by 8 bases, with 20 bases left in between. The CDR3 DNA reads as TGTGCCAGCAGACGCGCCATAATCCTCGGGGATTCACCCCTCCACTTT. This codes for CASRRAIILGDSPLHF.

This clonotype has at least ten counts. V usage is TRBV5-4 and J usage is TRBJ1-2; D call uncertain. Trimming removed 0 bases at V and 6 bases at J, with 24 bases between. Germline V gene sequence: CDR1 SGHNT, CDR2 YYREEE (reference sequence). The CDR3 length is 18 residues. The CDR3 bases are TGTGCCAGCAGCTTGGGGCTTTGGGAACTCCCTTCCGGTGATGGCTACACCTTC. Encoded protein: CASSLGLWELPSGDGYTF.

This clonotype was seen repeatedly, ten times or more. V is TRBV2 and J is TRBJ1-2; D is unresolved. Germline loops: CDR1 SNHLY, CDR2 FYNNEI. The CDR3 sequence is 13 residues long. Between the trimmed V and J ends, which lost 3 bases and 1 base, there was a span of 6 bases. CDR3 in amino acids: CASSDLGNYGYTF. Here the CDR3 DNA reads TGTGCCAGCAGTGATTTGGGTAACTATGGCTACACCTTC.

The chain has TRBV5-5 and TRBJ1-3; possible D gene TRBD1, 5 bases. In germline, CDR1 is SGHKS, CDR2 YYEKEE (reference sequence). The CDR3 runs to 16 residues. V dropped 3 bases and J dropped 0 bases, with 13 bases sitting between them. The CDR3 DNA reads TGTGCCAGCAGCTCCGGGGGAAGGGTCTCTGGAAACACCATATATTTT. Translation gives CASSSGGRVSGNTIYF.

This clonotype was found a few times. The gene calls are TRBV12-5 and TRBJ1-1; tentatively, D is TRBD1 (6 bases). Germline V gene data show CDR1 as LGHNT and CDR2 as FRNRAP. V lost 6 bases to trimming and J lost 1 base, with 12 bases between them. The CDR3 has 14 residues. Written as DNA, the CDR3 is TGTGCTAGTGGGCTGGACAGTCCGAACACTGAAGCTTTCTTT. It translates to CASGLDSPNTEAFF.

This clonotype has at least ten counts. The CDR3 sequence: CASSLIPKRADTGELFF. CDR3 DNA: TGCGCCAGCAGCTTGATCCCCAAGCGGGCAGACACCGGGGAGCTGTTTTTT. The V and J genes are TRBV5-1 and TRBJ2-2, with D tentatively TRBD2 (6 bases). From germline, CDR1 is SGHRS and CDR2 YFSETQ. The CDR3 is made up of 17 amino acids. Trimming shortened V by 1 base and J by 3 bases, and 16 bases separated the two germline ends.

This clonotype was recorded many times. The V and J genes are TRBV27 and TRBJ2-7; D is undetermined. This CDR3 has 14 amino acids. Trimming took 0 bases from V and 5 from J, leaving 11 bases between them. Germline values: CDR1 MNHEY, CDR2 SMNVEV (reference sequence). CDR3 loop: CASSLSVEMNEQYF. CDR3 DNA sequence: TGTGCCAGCAGTTTATCTGTGGAAATGAACGAGCAGTACTTC.

This clonotype has ten or more counts. The chain uses TRBV12-3 or TRBV12-4 and TRBJ1-5, with 8 bases fitting TRBD1. V was clipped by 6 bases and J by 6 bases; unmatched bases: 4. The CDR3 covers 13 residues. The CDR3 spells CASRDRGSQPQHF. The CDR3 coding sequence is TGTGCCAGCAGAGACAGGGGCAGTCAGCCCCAGCATTTT.

This clonotype was seen many times. The chain employs TRBV6-1 and TRBJ2-5; D tentatively fits TRBD1 or TRBD2 (5 bases each). Germline CDR1 reads MNHNS; CDR2 reads SASEGT. The V end was cut by 6 bases, the J end by 0 bases, with 11 bases between. CDR3 length: 14 amino acids. CDR3 sequence reads: CASSTGANQETQYF. In nucleotides, the CDR3 is TGTGCCAGCAGCACCGGGGCGAACCAAGAGACCCAGTACTTC.

This chain connects TRBV6-1 to TRBJ1-4; no clear D. The CDR3 has 15 amino acids. In germline, CDR1 is MNHNS, CDR2 SASEGT. Trimming cost V 6 bases and J 5 bases, with 16 bases left between them. Written as DNA, the CDR3 is TGTGCCAGCAGGCCATCGGTAGGAGGGAATGAAAAACTGTTTTTT. Protein product: CASRPSVGGNEKLFF.

The chain combines TRBV18 with TRBJ2-5, with TRBD2 matching 8 bases. Trimming removed 2 bases from V and 2 bases from J; junction bases left unmatched: 7. CDR1 and CDR2 from the germline V gene are KGHSH and LQKENI. The CDR3 is 16 residues long. The CDR3 DNA sequence: TGTGCCAGCTCACCAATACACGCGGGGGGACAAGAGACCCAGTACTTC. This translates into CASSPIHAGGQETQYF.

This clonotype was picked up many times. The J gene is TRBJ2-7, the V gene TRBV3-1, with D unclear. With 0 bases removed from V and 9 bases from J, the gap between germline ends came to 6 bases. This CDR3 spans 11 amino acids. The V gene's germline CDR1 is LGHDT and CDR2 YNNKEL (reference sequence). The CDR3 nucleotides are TGTGCCAGCAGCCAAGATTCCGCGCAGTACTTC. Amino acid sequence: CASSQDSAQYF.

In its sample, this clonotype was seen a few times. The CDR3 DNA follows: TGTGCCACCACTCAGGGCGGGGAGACCCAGTACTTC. Its translation: CATTQGGETQYF. The V gene is TRBV6-2 or TRBV6-3, the J gene TRBJ2-5; tentatively, D is TRBD1 or TRBD2 (5 bases each). Looked up from germline, CDR1 is MNHEY and CDR2 is SVGEGT. This CDR3 is 12 amino acids long. Trimming took 10 bases from V and 5 from J, leaving 14 bases between them.

This clonotype has ten or more counts. The rearrangement uses TRBV3-1 and TRBJ2-5; D might be TRBD2 (7 bases). The CDR3 length is 14 residues. V was trimmed by 10 bases and J by 2 bases, leaving 17 bases between them. In germline, CDR1 is LGHDT, CDR2 YNNKEL (reference sequence). For the CDR3, the DNA is TGTGCCACCTTGGGGGCGGGGGCGCAAGAGACCCAGTACTTC. Protein sequence: CATLGAGAQETQYF.

The sample holds many counts of this clonotype. V gene TRBV28 combines with J gene TRBJ2-7; weak D call: TRBD2 (5 bases). V was cut by 2 bases and J by 5 bases, with 13 bases left in between. The CDR3 length is 14 residues. Germline-derived CDR1 and CDR2 are MDHEN and SYDVKM. CDR3 in amino acids: CASSLIRELHEQYF. CDR3 nucleotide sequence: TGTGCCAGCAGTTTAATTAGGGAGCTCCACGAGCAGTACTTC.

This clonotype was counted many times. V and J are TRBV2 and TRBJ2-3; the D gene is possibly TRBD2 (6 bases). The germline V gene has CDR1 SNHLY and CDR2 FYNNEI. The V end was cut by 7 bases, the J end by 2 bases, with 16 bases between. The CDR3 consists of 15 residues. The CDR3 is CASKRDSRFTDTQYF. CDR3 DNA sequence: TGTGCCAGCAAAAGGGACTCCCGCTTCACAGATACGCAGTATTTT.

The chain carries TRBV7-2 and TRBJ2-7, with 11 bases lining up with TRBD1. The length of the CDR3 is 15 residues. Germline V gene lookup returns CDR1 SGHTA and CDR2 FQGNSA. V gave up 5 bases and J gave up 6 bases; unmatched junction bases: 9. CDR3 residues: CASSTRDRGLSEQYF. The DNA of the CDR3 is TGTGCCAGCAGCACCCGGGACAGGGGGTTAAGCGAGCAGTACTTC.

This clonotype was detected many times. V is TRBV7-2 and J is TRBJ2-7, with a possible D match to TRBD2 (7 bases). Germline CDR1 SGHTA, CDR2 FQGNSA. The CDR3 has 16 residues. The V and J ends lost 5 bases and 4 bases respectively, with 21 bases between them. The chain's CDR3 is CASSPWGRGRSYEQYF. The CDR3 DNA is TGTGCCAGCAGCCCCTGGGGGCGGGGGCGATCATACGAGCAGTACTTC.

The sample holds many counts of this clonotype. The rearrangement joins TRBV25-1 to TRBJ1-1; D is undetermined. This CDR3 contains 12 residues. Trimming removed 3 bases from V and 5 bases from J, with 7 bases in between. CDR1 is MGHDK and CDR2 is SYGVNS in the germline V gene. CDR3 sequence reads: CASSDPGTEAFF. Here the CDR3 DNA reads TGTGCCAGCAGTGACCCGGGAACTGAAGCTTTCTTT. The full variable domain, completed using reference TRBV25-1 and TRBJ1-1, is EADIYQTPRYLVIGTGKKITLECSQTMGHDKMYWYQQDPGMELHLIHYSYGVNSTEKGDLSSESTVSRIRTEHFPLTLESARPSHTSQYLCASSDPGTEAFFGQGTRLTVV.

This clonotype was seen ten or more times. V and J are TRBV20-1 and TRBJ2-3; weak D call: TRBD1 (6 bases). The CDR3 is 14 residues long. With 3 bases removed from V and 3 bases from J, the gap between germline ends came to 13 bases. Per the germline V gene, CDR1 is DFQATT and CDR2 is SNEGSKA (reference sequence). The chain's CDR3 is CSASTQGTTDTQYF. CDR3 DNA: TGCAGTGCTAGTACGCAGGGGACAACAGATACGCAGTATTTT.

This clonotype came up many times. The chain recombines TRBV20-1 with TRBJ2-1; D may match TRBD1 or TRBD2 (6 bases each). This CDR3 has 14 amino acids. Germline V CDR1 and CDR2: DFQATT, SNEGSKA (reference sequence). V gave up 6 bases and J gave up 7 bases, with 19 bases separating them. CDR3 in amino acids: CSAPVGGPGNEQFF. As DNA, the CDR3 is TGCAGTGCCCCCGTTGGGGGGCCGGGGAATGAGCAGTTCTTC.